The 32 T cell receptor beta chains below were found in one sample sequenced in a study of T cell responses to AZD1222 COVID-19 vaccine (dated by TCRdb to the early 2020s). The time point label, read with the paper, signifies: about 28 days (+/-7) after the second vaccine dose. The library was prepared using the immunoSEQ multiplex PCR assay. The table comes from immuneACCESS by way of TCRdb, which keeps in-frame sequences with V and J called. Part of the clones is missing from these tables; in studies checked, under half for an unresolved V gene and the rest for unknown reasons. A total of about 150,000 clones appear in this sample, 75% to 95% of them only once. The top ten clones comprise 3% to 3.5% of the sample. The sample here was peripheral blood, taken 28 days after the second AZD1222 dose. The receptors come from an adult who received the AZD1222 COVID-19 vaccine.

The gene calls are TRBV5-1 and TRBJ1-1; tentatively, D is TRBD1 (5 bases). Trimming removed 0 bases from V and 1 base from J, with 19 bases in between. From germline, CDR1 is SGHRS and CDR2 YFSETQ. The CDR3 covers 18 residues. This CDR3 reads CASSLDPGSLSGNTEAFF. The CDR3 nucleotides read TGCGCCAGCAGCTTGGACCCAGGGTCTCTGTCGGGGAACACTGAAGCTTTCTTT.

This chain joins TRBV9 and TRBJ2-5, with TRBD2 identical over 8 bases. The CDR3 extends over 17 amino acids. The V gene's germline CDR1 is SGDLS and CDR2 YYNGEE. The ends lost 0 bases at V and 2 bases at J; junction bases unmatched: 9. CDR3 DNA: TGTGCCAGCAGCGTAGGTGCTGGGGCTAGCGGGCAAGAGACCCAGTACTTC. Translation: CASSVGAGASGQETQYF.

The genes are TRBV3-1 (or the pseudogene TRBV3-2) and TRBJ2-3; 7 nucleotides match TRBD2. The junction had 10 bases not matched to a gene; V was cut back by 2 bases and J by 5 bases. This CDR3 spans 16 amino acids. CDR1 and CDR2 from the germline V gene are LGHDT and YNNKEL (reference sequence). The CDR3 loop is CASSQRLGGLGDTQYF. CDR3 coding DNA: TGTGCCAGCAGCCAAAGATTGGGAGGGTTGGGAGATACGCAGTATTTT.

This chain connects TRBV6-5 to TRBJ1-5; maybe TRBD1 (6 bases). Between the trimmed V and J ends, which lost 7 bases and 7 bases, there was a span of 14 bases. Germline V gives CDR1 MNHEY, CDR2 SVGAGI. CDR3 length: 13 residues. The DNA of the CDR3 is TGTGCCAGCAAAGGGGGGGTCCGGCAGCCCCAGCATTTT. Translated, it gives CASKGGVRQPQHF.

V gene TRBV18 combines with J gene TRBJ2-3; 12 nucleotides agree with TRBD1. Trimming removed 6 bases from V and 4 bases from J; junction bases left unmatched: 8. The CDR3 is 16 residues long. Germline CDR1 KGHSH, CDR2 LQKENI. CDR3 DNA: TGTGCCAGCTCTTCTCCGGGACAGGGGGCCTCAGATACGCAGTATTTT. Translation: CASSSPGQGASDTQYF.

CDR3 bases: TGTGCCAGCCGGGGGACAGCGAACACCGGGGAGCTGTTTTTT. The encoded protein is CASRGTANTGELFF. The V and J genes are TRBV5-5 and TRBJ2-2; D is perhaps TRBD1 (7 bases). V shed 7 bases and J shed 0 bases, with 10 bases lying between them. CDR3 length: 14 amino acids. The germline V gene encodes CDR1 SGHKS and CDR2 YYEKEE (reference sequence).

V gene TRBV19 combines with J gene TRBJ1-4, with 7 bases that match TRBD1. CDR1 LNHDA and CDR2 SQIVND come from the germline V gene (reference sequence). The CDR3 loop spans 14 amino acids. V was pared by 9 bases and J by 3 bases, with 7 bases of the junction left unmatched. The CDR3 nucleotides read TGTGCCAGCTACCCGGGACAGCCTAATGAAAAACTGTTTTTT. It is translated as CASYPGQPNEKLFF.

The V call is TRBV21-1, the J call TRBJ2-1; TRBD2 is taken as the D call from the table, unchecked against the DNA. TRBV21-1 is assigned pseudogene status. The CDR3 spans 18 residues. CDR3 amino acids: CARIPEGSGRTNYNEQFF. CDR3 nucleotides: TGTGCCAGAATCCCCGAGGGGAGCGGGAGGACTAACTACAATGAGCAGTTCTTC.

This clone was recorded only once. The chain employs TRBV3-1 (or the pseudogene TRBV3-2) and TRBJ2-7; 10 nucleotides agree with TRBD2. The CDR3 sequence is 16 residues long. V was clipped by 0 bases and J by 5 bases; unmatched bases: 7. Germline assignment: CDR1 LGHDT and CDR2 YNNKEL (reference sequence). As DNA, the CDR3 is TGTGCCAGCAGCCAAGATCGGCTAGCGGGAGCCCACGAGCAGTACTTC. Protein sequence: CASSQDRLAGAHEQYF.

Details on this clone: Other DNA sequences from this sample encode an identical CDR3 as well. V and J are TRBV30 and TRBJ1-1, with D maybe TRBD1 (6 bases). This CDR3 comprises 13 residues. V was clipped by 0 bases and J by 4 bases, with 9 bases between them. Per the germline V gene, CDR1 is GTSNPN and CDR2 is SVGIG (reference sequence). The CDR3 here is CAWSVGGFTEAFF. The CDR3 DNA is TGTGCCTGGAGTGTAGGGGGGTTCACTGAAGCTTTCTTT.

The chain carries TRBV19 and TRBJ1-1; D possibly corresponds to TRBD1 (6 bases). Germline V lookup: CDR1 LNHDA, CDR2 SQIVND (reference sequence). With 1 base removed from V and 1 base from J, the gap between germline ends came to 10 bases. CDR3 size: 15 residues. In nucleotides, the CDR3 is TGTGCCAGTAGTATAGCCCAGGGGAAGAACACTGAAGCTTTCTTT. As protein: CASSIAQGKNTEAFF.

This sequence joins TRBV27 and TRBJ2-1, with D maybe TRBD2 (7 bases). With 6 bases removed from V and 10 bases from J, the gap between germline ends came to 16 bases. CDR1 MNHEY and CDR2 SMNVEV come from the germline V gene (reference sequence). This CDR3 spans 13 amino acids. CDR3 sequence: CASSLRGGREQFF. The CDR3 DNA reads TGTGCCAGCAGCCTTAGGGGGGGTCGAGAGCAGTTCTTC.

The chain carries TRBV25-1 and TRBJ2-2; D may match TRBD1 or TRBD2 (5 bases each). CDR3 length: 16 amino acids. V was trimmed by 5 bases and J by 5 bases, leaving 18 bases between them. Germline assignment: CDR1 MGHDK and CDR2 SYGVNS. The CDR3 loop is CASSPPGTLGTGELFF. The CDR3 DNA is TGTGCCAGCAGTCCCCCCGGGACGTTGGGGACCGGGGAGCTGTTTTTT.

The chain employs TRBV6-1 and TRBJ1-5, with a tentative D call TRBD1 (6 bases). V lost 0 bases and J lost 3, with 12 bases in between. The CDR3 length is 16 residues. The germline V gene has CDR1 MNHNS and CDR2 SASEGT. In DNA form, the CDR3 reads TGTGCCAGCAGTGAAGCTGGGGGGGCCCCCAATCAGCCCCAGCATTTT. Protein sequence: CASSEAGGAPNQPQHF.

With respect to this clone: Other DNA sequences in the same sample also yield this CDR3. The rearrangement joins TRBV6-1 to TRBJ1-5; D is unresolved. This CDR3 has 13 residues. Germline lookup yields CDR1 MNHNS and CDR2 SASEGT. V lost 3 bases, J lost 3 bases, and 6 bases lay in between. This CDR3 reads CASSDGFNQPQHF. CDR3 coding DNA: TGTGCCAGCAGTGATGGTTTCAATCAGCCCCAGCATTTT.

The DNA for the CDR3 is TGTGCCAGTAGTATAGGGCCGGTCTCAACTAATGAAAAACTGTTTTTT. It encodes CASSIGPVSTNEKLFF. The rearrangement joins TRBV19 to TRBJ1-4; unclear D gene. Germline CDR1 and CDR2: LNHDA and SQIVND (reference sequence). Deletions cut 1 base from V and 0 bases from J, with 9 bases between. The CDR3 contains 16 residues.

The CDR3 loop reads CASNIRTSGYNEQFF. The CDR3 DNA is TGTGCCAGCAACATTCGGACTAGCGGCTACAATGAGCAGTTCTTC. The chain recombines TRBV28 with TRBJ2-1; 10 bases match TRBD2. CDR3 length: 15 amino acids. J was trimmed by 3 bases and V by 7 bases; bases with no gene match: 6. From germline, CDR1 is MDHEN and CDR2 SYDVKM.

V and J are TRBV20-1 and TRBJ1-2; 7 bases line up with TRBD1. The CDR3 length is 15 residues. Germline V lookup: CDR1 DFQATT, CDR2 SNEGSKA (reference sequence). V lost 3 bases, J lost 5 bases, and 12 bases stayed unmatched. CDR3 sequence (DNA): TGCAGTGCTAGTTTAGGGGGGAAACAGGGGTATGGCTACACCTTC. It yields the protein CSASLGGKQGYGYTF.

The V and J genes are TRBV4-2 and TRBJ1-6; D ambiguous. Trimming took off 3 bases at V and 9 bases at J, with 18 bases between the two ends. The V gene's germline CDR1 is LGHNA and CDR2 YNFKEQ. The CDR3 spans 16 residues. CDR3 coding DNA: TGTGCCAGCAGCCAGGCGGCAGGCAGCGTAGGTTCACCCCTCCACTTT. Amino acid sequence: CASSQAAGSVGSPLHF.

The chain joins TRBV5-1 to TRBJ1-1; maybe TRBD1 (5 bases). Germline assignment: CDR1 SGHRS and CDR2 YFSETQ. There are 14 residues in the CDR3. V shed 3 bases and J shed 4 bases, with 13 bases lying between them. The CDR3 coding sequence is TGCGCCAGCAGCTCCCAGGGCAGGGCCACTGAAGCTTTCTTT. It is translated as CASSSQGRATEAFF.

The chain carries TRBV5-1 and TRBJ1-1, with D unresolved. The CDR3 runs 13 residues. Trimming shortened V by 4 bases and J by 5 bases, and 12 bases separated the two germline ends. Germline CDR1 and CDR2: SGHRS and YFSETQ. The CDR3 sequence: CASSPGGETEAFF. CDR3 nucleotide sequence: TGCGCCAGCAGCCCTGGAGGAGAGACTGAAGCTTTCTTT.

The chain links TRBV5-8 to TRBJ2-1; 10 bases are a match to TRBD2. This CDR3 has 13 amino acids. The V gene end was trimmed by 0 bases and the J gene end by 10 bases; junction bases not matched to a gene: 1. Germline V lookup: CDR1 SGHTS, CDR2 YDEGEE. This CDR3 is CASSLAGLAEQFF. The CDR3 DNA reads as TGTGCCAGCAGCTTGGCGGGACTAGCGGAGCAGTTCTTC.

The J gene is TRBJ2-3, the V gene TRBV18, with 8 bases matching TRBD2. Germline V lookup: CDR1 KGHSH, CDR2 LQKENI. Trimming at V came to 5 bases and at J to 3 bases, leaving 4 bases not matched to a gene. The CDR3 consists of 14 residues. CDR3 in DNA: TGTGCCAGCTCAGCGACTAGCGAGACAGATACGCAGTATTTT. It translates to CASSATSETDTQYF. Full variable domain (remainder filled in from reference TRBV18 and TRBJ2-3): NAGVMQNPRHLVRRRGQEARLRCSPMKGHSHVYWYRQLPEEGLKFMVYLQKENIIDESGMPKERFSAEFPKEGPSILRIQQVVRGDSAAYFCASSATSETDTQYFGPGTRLTVL.

J is TRBJ1-1 and V is TRBV5-1, with TRBD1 matching over 7 bases. The ends lost 3 bases at V and 5 bases at J; junction bases unmatched: 7. Germline V CDR1 and CDR2: SGHRS, YFSETQ. The CDR3 spans 14 residues. DNA of the CDR3: TGCGCCAGCAGCTCATCTACAGGGGTAACTGAAGCTTTCTTT. It encodes CASSSSTGVTEAFF.

The rearrangement links TRBV5-4 to TRBJ1-1; no definite D call. Between the trimmed V and J ends, which lost 2 bases and 3 bases, there was a span of 11 bases. The CDR3 is 14 amino acids. The germline CDR1 and CDR2 sequences are SGHNT and YYREEE (reference sequence). This CDR3 reads CASSFVSRDTEAFF. The DNA of the CDR3 is TGTGCCAGCAGCTTCGTATCGAGGGACACTGAAGCTTTCTTT.

For this clone: At one of its ends the junction is not consistent with the germline gene, which may arise from a read error. The J gene is TRBJ1-4, the V gene TRBV6-1; tentative D call: TRBD1 (5 bases). The germline V gene has CDR1 MNHNS and CDR2 SASEGT. The CDR3 extends over 11 amino acids. CDR3 sequence reads: CASSEEPGLSF. The CDR3 nucleotides read TGTGCCAGCAGTGAAGAGCCGGGACTTTCTTTT.

A remark on this clone: The sample contains more than one DNA sequence encoding this CDR3. V usage is TRBV3-1 (or the pseudogene TRBV3-2) and J usage is TRBJ1-2, with D hard to call. V shed 3 bases and J shed 3 bases, with 5 bases lying between them. The germline V gene encodes CDR1 LGHDT and CDR2 YNNKEL (reference sequence). The CDR3 contains 12 residues. CDR3 in DNA: TGTGCCAGCAGCCAGGGAGACTATGGCTACACCTTC. This sequence encodes CASSQGDYGYTF.

The V call is TRBV25-1, the J call TRBJ1-3; D might be TRBD1 (5 bases). Trimming took off 3 bases at V and 0 bases at J, with 9 bases between the two ends. CDR1 is MGHDK, CDR2 SYGVNS, per germline. The CDR3 contains 15 residues. The CDR3 is CASSDGGGSGNTIYF. The CDR3 region has the DNA TGTGCCAGCAGTGATGGTGGGGGCTCTGGAAACACCATATATTTT. The complete variable domain, with remaining parts taken from reference TRBV25-1 and TRBJ1-3, reads EADIYQTPRYLVIGTGKKITLECSQTMGHDKMYWYQQDPGMELHLIHYSYGVNSTEKGDLSSESTVSRIRTEHFPLTLESARPSHTSQYLCASSDGGGSGNTIYFGEGSWLTVV.

The chain couples TRBV29-1 to TRBJ1-1; D gene ambiguous. Trimming removed 1 base from V and 1 base from J, with 10 bases in between. CDR3 length: 14 residues. Germline lookup yields CDR1 SQVTM and CDR2 ANQGSEA. The CDR3 is CSVEVRAKNTEAFF. The CDR3 nucleotides are TGCAGCGTTGAAGTTCGGGCGAAGAACACTGAAGCTTTCTTT.

The rearrangement joins TRBV5-8 to TRBJ2-1; the D is unclear. The CDR3 consists of 11 residues. The germline V gene has CDR1 SGHTS and CDR2 YDEGEE. The V end was cut by 2 bases, the J end by 6 bases, with 3 bases between. This chain's CDR3 is CASSFVNEQFF. The CDR3 nucleotides read TGTGCCAGCAGCTTTGTCAATGAGCAGTTCTTC.

J is TRBJ2-1 and V is TRBV3-1 (or the pseudogene TRBV3-2), with 11 nucleotides matching TRBD2. This CDR3 spans 16 amino acids. CDR1 LGHDT and CDR2 YNNKEL come from the germline V gene (reference sequence). V dropped 4 bases and J dropped 14; count of bases not matched to a gene: 16. DNA of the CDR3: TGTGCCAGCAGCCGGGGACTAGCGGCCTACAAAGATGAAAAGTTCTTC. It encodes CASSRGLAAYKDEKFF.

This chain links TRBV19 with TRBJ1-1; D remains unclear. Trimming left V 1 base short and J 2 bases short, with 5 bases between. CDR3 length equals 13 residues. Per germline, CDR1 LNHDA and CDR2 SQIVND (reference sequence). CDR3 coding DNA: TGTGCCAGTAGTATAGTCCTAAACACTGAAGCTTTCTTT. It encodes CASSIVLNTEAFF.